What follows describes a single T cell receptor beta chain. Its antigen is not known. The germline gives CDR1 MNHEY, CDR2 SVGAGI. Losses at the gene ends were 0 bases for V and 2 bases for J; bases not matched to a gene: 5. This CDR3 region has 16 residues. The sample is drawn from a study of T cell repertoires in cytomegalovirus infection. Background on the study: CMV infection and matching HLA type were both indicated by public TCR beta signatures.

The study, taken as a whole, reports: The cumulative frequency of public TCR beta families identified carriers of CMV plus the relevant HLA. The study found HLA-C-restricted CMV-specific TCR beta clonotypes dominating the ex vivo response.

One entry per CDR3 protein results from TCRdb running MiXCR on the reads. The table includes about 160,000 distinct CDR3 sequences, about 15% detected once. The origin of this receptor is a human donor in good health (CMV status not recorded). Some clones in this sample may be carry-over from other donors' samples. The chain employs TRBV6-5 and TRBJ1-1; TRBD1 matches 8 bases. Sequenced sample: CD8+ T cells from PBMCs. The CDR3 sequence: CASSYSGRGLNTEAFF. CDR3 nucleotides: TGTGCCAGCAGTTACTCGGGCAGGGGGCTAAACACTGAAGCTTTCTTT.